This TCR beta chain originates from a study of identical twins. Overall study results and limits: Part of the zero-insertion signal could reflect confounding by invariant MAIT and iNKT cells.

The CDR3 length is 14 residues. Trimming stripped 3 bases from V and 1 base from J, with 12 bases between. Germline values: CDR1 SQVTM, CDR2 ANQGSEA. TCRdb itself ran the 5' RACE reads through MiXCR, one entry per CDR3 protein. The sample lists around 370,000 distinct CDR3 sequences, 9% to 10% seen once, with about 8.1% in the top ten. This clonotype was found a few times. The antigen is undetermined. The chain joins TRBV29-1 to TRBJ2-5, with D hard to call. The sequenced sample was naive T cells sorted from blood. The TCR was taken from a woman aged 45-59 years in good health. The CDR3 spells CSVEIISFQETQYF. The CDR3 DNA sequence: TGCAGCGTTGAGATTATTTCCTTCCAAGAGACCCAGTACTTC.